The 26 T cell receptor beta chains in this list originate from one sample, sequenced in a study of blood T cells in healthy people across ages (dated by TCRdb to between 2015 and 2016). Receptor libraries were prepared by 5' RACE. Sequenced using an Illumina HiSeq 2500. The second PCR ran for roughly 7 to 11 cycles and used a J-beta primer mix along with a sample-barcoded 5' primer. In-frame beta chains were kept once TCRdb had trimmed the public reads at Q25 with fastp and called clones with MiXCR. Under each unique CDR3 protein, matching rows form one entry showing the most common genes and DNA. Across this sample there are approximately 690,000 distinct CDR3 sequences, with approximately 59% seen only once. The top ten hold approximately 40% of the sample. Sequences were obtained from blood. These receptors all come from a man in his 60s in good health.

The gene calls are TRBV5-1 and TRBJ2-5; 10 bases agree with TRBD1. V gave up 4 bases and J gave up 1 base; unmatched junction bases: 7. Germline CDR1 SGHRS, CDR2 YFSETQ. This CDR3 region has 16 residues. CDR3 loop: CASSSRDRGSQETQYF. Here the CDR3 DNA reads TGCGCCAGCAGCAGCCGGGACAGGGGAAGCCAAGAGACCCAGTACTTC.

As to this clonotype: The junction and the germline gene differ at one end; a read error may be behind it. The chain carries TRBV27 and TRBJ2-7, with 9 bases lining up with TRBD1. This CDR3 region has 14 residues. Germline CDR1 reads MNHEY; CDR2 reads SMNVEV (reference sequence). Here the CDR3 reads CANSPRQGVYEQYF. The CDR3 nucleotides are TGTGCCAACAGTCCGCGACAGGGGGTTTACGAGCAGTACTTC.

The chain combines TRBV28 with TRBJ2-4, with 9 bases lining up with TRBD1. The last part of the DNA fits TRBJ2-7 better; the J call may be wrong. CDR1 and CDR2 (germline): MDHEN, SYDVKM. The CDR3 has 14 residues. The CDR3 nucleotides are TGTGCCAGCAGAGCGGGACAGGGCGGTCACGAGCAGTACTTC. Translation gives CASRAGQGGHEQYF.

V usage is TRBV5-6 and J usage is TRBJ2-7; TRBD1 aligns across 7 bases. The CDR3 is made up of 18 amino acids. The V segment lost 4 bases and the J segment 2 bases; nucleotides outside the gene matches: 18. Germline CDR1 reads SGHDT; CDR2 reads YYEEEE. The CDR3 nucleotides are TGTGCCAGCAGCGGTGACAGGGTGGGCTTCGCCGCGCCCTACGAGCAGTACTTC. It encodes CASSGDRVGFAAPYEQYF.

The V and J genes are TRBV6-1 and TRBJ1-5; 7 bases fit TRBD1. Per the germline V gene, CDR1 is MNHNS and CDR2 is SASEGT. V gave up 7 bases and J gave up 4 bases; unmatched junction bases: 10. The CDR3 totals 15 residues. The CDR3 DNA reads TGTGCCAGCACCGGACAGGTAGTAAGAAATCAGCCCCAGCATTTT. Its protein product is CASTGQVVRNQPQHF.

This chain links TRBV5-1 with TRBJ1-2; 7 nucleotides match TRBD1. Per the germline V gene, CDR1 is SGHRS and CDR2 is YFSETQ. The V gene end was trimmed by 0 bases and the J gene end by 3 bases; junction bases not matched to a gene: 2. The CDR3 covers 14 residues. CDR3 in amino acids: CASSLEGAYYGYTF. The CDR3 coding sequence is TGCGCCAGCAGCTTGGAGGGGGCCTACTATGGCTACACCTTC.

This clonotype was counted a single time. A much larger clone lies a single base off, so this may be a read error. This chain uses TRBV3-1 with TRBJ2-5; 11 bases are a match to TRBD2. This CDR3 has 18 amino acids. Per germline, CDR1 LGHDT and CDR2 YNNKEL (reference sequence). The CDR3 nucleotides read TGTACCAGCAGCCAAAGTAGCGGGGGGGTTCCCAGCCAAGAGACCCAGTACTTC. This encodes CTSSQSSGGVPSQETQYF.

This clonotype was recorded at least ten times. The chain couples TRBV5-1 to TRBJ1-5; D unclear. V lost 0 bases, J lost 6 bases, and 7 bases lay in between. CDR1 SGHRS and CDR2 YFSETQ come from the germline V gene. The CDR3 consists of 13 residues. The CDR3 DNA follows: TGCGCCAGCAGCTTGGGCACAAGTCAGCCCCAGCATTTT. This encodes CASSLGTSQPQHF.

This clonotype was detected a few times. The chain couples TRBV29-1 to TRBJ1-2; D is unclear. Trimming shortened V by 5 bases and J by 2 bases, and 18 bases separated the two germline ends. The CDR3 has 15 amino acids. CDR1 is SQVTM, CDR2 ANQGSEA, per germline. The CDR3 sequence is CSVFPSSGGNYGYTF. CDR3 coding DNA: TGCAGCGTTTTCCCGAGCTCGGGAGGGAACTATGGCTACACCTTC.

This clonotype was detected only a few times. The V call is TRBV6-6, the J call TRBJ2-4; weak D call: TRBD1 (5 bases). V was cut by 10 bases and J by 6 bases, with 16 bases left in between. The CDR3 has 13 amino acids. Germline-derived CDR1 and CDR2 are MNHNY and SVGAGI (reference sequence). CDR3 sequence: CATRMGQANIQYF. The CDR3 DNA is TGTGCCACCCGAATGGGGCAGGCAAACATTCAGTACTTC.

This clonotype was counted only a few times. J is TRBJ2-7 and V is TRBV20-1, with a tentative D call TRBD2 (5 bases). CDR1 is DFQATT, CDR2 SNEGSKA, per germline (reference sequence). The CDR3 has 15 residues. V dropped 0 bases and J dropped 5 bases, with 17 bases sitting between them. The CDR3, as DNA: TGCAGTGCTAGAGATGTGGGTTTTGGTAGCGACGAGCAGTACTTC. Translation: CSARDVGFGSDEQYF.

This clonotype appeared a few times. This chain links TRBV4-2 with TRBJ2-3; D is perhaps TRBD2 (6 bases). The V gene's germline CDR1 is LGHNA and CDR2 YNFKEQ. The CDR3 has 16 amino acids. Trimming stripped 0 bases from V and 5 bases from J, with 15 bases between. DNA for the CDR3: TGTGCCAGCAGCCAAGATGCTAGAGCCGGGGGAGATACGCAGTATTTT. It encodes CASSQDARAGGDTQYF.

This clonotype has more than one count but fewer than ten. This rearrangement joins TRBV9 to TRBJ1-2; possible D gene TRBD1, 6 bases. With 3 bases removed from V and 3 bases from J, the gap between germline ends came to 12 bases. Looked up from germline, CDR1 is SGDLS and CDR2 is YYNGEE. The CDR3 has 14 amino acids. The DNA for the CDR3 is TGTGCCAGCAGCGCGGACAGCCGTGACTATGGCTACACCTTC. Its translation: CASSADSRDYGYTF.

The chain carries TRBV7-9 and TRBJ2-5; D unresolved. The end of the DNA aligns better with TRBJ2-7, so the J call may be wrong. CDR1 and CDR2 (germline): SEHNR, FQNEAQ (reference sequence). The CDR3 loop spans 13 amino acids. DNA of the CDR3: TGTGCCAGCGGGTGGGATTGGTCGGGCGAGCAGTACTTC. It yields the protein CASGWDWSGEQYF.

This clonotype appeared a single time. The chain has TRBV20-1 and TRBJ2-1; 9 nucleotides agree with TRBD1. The DNA end lines up better with TRBJ2-7; the J call may be wrong. The germline V gene has CDR1 DFQATT and CDR2 SNEGSKA (reference sequence). The CDR3 consists of 14 residues. The CDR3 DNA sequence: TGCAGTGCCAAAGGACAGGGGTGGGACAATGAGCAGTACTTC. Translated, it gives CSAKGQGWDNEQYF.

The chain has TRBV5-1 and TRBJ2-1; D is possibly TRBD2 (7 bases). The CDR3 consists of 16 residues. Trimming shortened V by 2 bases and J by 3 bases, and 15 bases separated the two germline ends. Per the germline V gene, CDR1 is SGHRS and CDR2 is YFSETQ. The CDR3 region has the DNA TGCGCCAGCAGCTTCAACAGGGAGGGCCACTACAATGAGCAGTTCTTC. It is translated as CASSFNREGHYNEQFF.

The chain joins TRBV3-1 to TRBJ2-1; D is perhaps TRBD2 (6 bases). V lost 3 bases and J 5 bases, leaving 14 bases between the germline ends. The CDR3 loop spans 15 amino acids. Germline CDR1 reads LGHDT; CDR2 reads YNNKEL (reference sequence). CDR3 protein: CASSHRLVPDNEQFF. CDR3 coding DNA: TGTGCCAGCAGCCACCGACTAGTCCCGGACAATGAGCAGTTCTTC.

The chain couples TRBV5-1 to TRBJ2-5, with 8 bases aligning to TRBD2. With 5 bases clipped from V and 6 bases from J, the junction kept 6 bases outside the gene matches. CDR1 is SGHRS and CDR2 is YFSETQ in the germline V gene. CDR3 size: 13 residues. CDR3 residues: CASSRGLAKTQYF. DNA for the CDR3: TGCGCCAGCAGTCGAGGACTAGCAAAGACCCAGTACTTC.

This clonotype showed up just a few times. This chain connects TRBV5-1 to TRBJ2-4, with D possibly matching TRBD1 (6 bases). The CDR3 has 13 amino acids. Trimming removed 4 bases at V and 7 bases at J, with 12 bases between. Per the germline V gene, CDR1 is SGHRS and CDR2 is YFSETQ. The CDR3 sequence: CASSVAGENIQYF. The CDR3 DNA follows: TGCGCCAGCAGCGTGGCAGGGGAGAACATTCAGTACTTC.

The DNA of the CDR3 is TGTGCCAGCAGTTTATTAGACAGGGGGCCCTACAGTGAGCAGTACTTC. This encodes CASSLLDRGPYSEQYF. The chain uses TRBV27 and TRBJ2-5; 10 bases are shared with TRBD1. Germline V gene sequence: CDR1 MNHEY, CDR2 SMNVEV (reference sequence). The CDR3 covers 16 residues. The V and J ends lost 1 base and 11 bases, in that order; junction bases with no gene match: 13.

This clonotype was counted a few times. This chain connects TRBV10-3 to TRBJ2-6, with D unresolved. The CDR3 runs to 14 residues. From germline, CDR1 is ENHRY and CDR2 SYGVKD. Trimming left V 10 bases short and J 0 bases short, with 10 bases between. The CDR3 nucleotides read TGTGCCACCCTCACAGACTCTGGGGCCAACGTCCTGACTTTC. Protein sequence: CATLTDSGANVLTF.

Turning to this clonotype: The germline gene is not matched at one end of the junction; a read error may be the cause. This chain uses TRBV7-2 with TRBJ2-1; weak D call: TRBD2 (5 bases). The CDR3 runs to 16 residues. Germline CDR1 SGHTA, CDR2 FQGNSA. DNA for the CDR3: TGTACCAGCAGCCCCCAGTGGGAGCGAGAGACCGGGGAGCTGTTCTTC. It encodes CTSSPQWERETGELFF.

This chain joins TRBV7-2 and TRBJ1-5; a weak D match, TRBD1 (5 bases). The CDR3 is made up of 16 amino acids. Germline loops: CDR1 SGHTA, CDR2 FQGNSA. V lost 5 bases, J lost 0 bases, and 14 bases lay in between. This chain's CDR3 is CASSPGGGYSNQPQHF. In nucleotides, the CDR3 is TGTGCCAGCAGCCCAGGTGGGGGGTATAGCAATCAGCCCCAGCATTTT.

V gene TRBV21-1 combines with J gene TRBJ2-5; the table's D gene call, TRBD2, was not cross checked with the DNA. TRBV21-1 is a documented pseudogene. This CDR3 is 12 amino acids long. The CDR3 sequence is CASSKGTREQYF. The DNA of the CDR3 is TGTGCCAGCAGCAAAGGGACTAGAGAGCAGTACTTC.

This clonotype was seen just once. The chain carries TRBV25-1 and TRBJ1-1; D ambiguous. Germline values: CDR1 MGHDK, CDR2 SYGVNS. V lost 3 bases and J 6 bases, leaving 17 bases between the germline ends. This CDR3 contains 15 residues. CDR3 DNA: TGTGCCAGCAGTGACCCGCGGCAACGAGTCCCTGAAGCTTTCTTT. Protein sequence: CASSDPRQRVPEAFF.

In its sample, this clonotype was seen a few times. The chain has TRBV29-1 and TRBJ2-7; tentative D call: TRBD2 (5 bases). This CDR3 region has 13 residues. V was cut by 7 bases and J by 6 bases, with 19 bases left in between. In germline, CDR1 is SQVTM, CDR2 ANQGSEA. DNA for the CDR3: TGCAGCGCCAAACTCTGGGATCGGGGCGAGCAGTACTTC. Encoded protein: CSAKLWDRGEQYF.